This is a list of T cell receptor beta chains from one sample in a study of cytomegalovirus exposure and HLA in healthy donors. Using immunoSEQ multiplex PCR, the repertoire was profiled, and TCRdb retains in-frame clones only, with some absent. Of 90,000 to 120,000 clones in the sample, approximately 80% were seen once. Material for sequencing was PBMCs. The origin of the receptors is a male donor in good health and CMV-seronegative. The CDR3 runs from the conserved cysteine through the conserved F or W.

CDR3aa: CASFPTGHNQPQHF; v_gene: TRBV28
CDR3aa: CSAGLGGAGDTQYF; v_gene: TRBV29-1
CDR3aa: CASSFELSDNEQFF; v_gene: TRBV5-6
CDR3aa: CASSELSFSWSSGSYEQYF; v_gene: TRBV6-1
CDR3aa: CASSLDTTWYEQYF; v_gene: TRBV7-2
CDR3aa: CASSPPDEAAGEKLFF; v_gene: TRBV9
CDR3aa: CASSFSGIQYEQYF; v_gene: TRBV6-6
CDR3aa: CASSFISGRGYNEQFF; v_gene: TRBV6-5
CDR3aa: CASGYRSGSPGELFF; v_gene: TRBV6-5
CDR3aa: CASSGTSRTGELFF; v_gene: TRBV6-4
CDR3aa: CASSTGTGNTEAFF; v_gene: TRBV6-5
CDR3aa: CATNTQGNTEAFF; v_gene: TRBV2
CDR3aa: CASSLRQGADTF; v_gene: TRBV7-9
CDR3aa: CASSVGTSYEQFF; v_gene: TRBV9
CDR3aa: CASSSLQGGKLFF; v_gene: TRBV7-6
CDR3aa: CASKWGGSNSGNTIYF; v_gene: TRBV28
CDR3aa: CASSYPVAGAEQFF; v_gene: TRBV5-8
CDR3aa: CASSQGGQAWGKLFF; v_gene: TRBV4-1
CDR3aa: CASGGRLAVSYEQYF; v_gene: TRBV2
CDR3aa: CASRQDRGSYNEQFF; v_gene: TRBV7-9
CDR3aa: CASEGADYGYTF; v_gene: TRBV4-1
CDR3aa: CASSFGLSGSWETQYF; v_gene: TRBV7-9
CDR3aa: CASSSGDKQYF; v_gene: TRBV5-4
CDR3aa: CASSFKRVQETQYF; v_gene: TRBV5-6
CDR3aa: CASSGDREVQTDTQYF; v_gene: TRBV27
CDR3aa: CASSIPASYEQYF; v_gene: TRBV19
CDR3aa: CASSLEGGPSRGETQYF; v_gene: TRBV5-1
CDR3aa: CSAFQENTEAFF; v_gene: TRBV29-1
CDR3aa: CASSPRQGRDTQYF; v_gene: TRBV5-1
CDR3aa: CASSLTGGREKLFF; v_gene: TRBV5-6